This entry lists 11 T cell receptor beta chains sequenced from one sample in a study of blood T cell repertoires in COVID-19. Profiling relied on immunoSEQ multiplex PCR, and the TCRdb table lists in-frame clones only, not all of them. The sample records fewer than 250,000 clones, 85% to 90% being singletons. Source material: peripheral blood. The receptors were gathered from a woman aged 60 to 75 with acute or convalescent COVID-19.

The chain links TRBV11-3 to TRBJ1-1; the D gene is possibly TRBD1 (6 bases). Germline V gives CDR1 SGHNT, CDR2 YENEEA. The V end lost 1 base, the J end lost 0 bases, and 15 bases lay between the germline ends. The CDR3 totals 17 residues. CDR3 in DNA: TGTGCCAGCAGCTTAGTTCGACAGGACCACATGAACACTGAAGCTTTCTTT. The encoded protein is CASSLVRQDHMNTEAFF.

The chain links TRBV5-1 to TRBJ2-2, with a tentative D call TRBD1 (6 bases). Per the germline V gene, CDR1 is SGHRS and CDR2 is YFSETQ. The CDR3 has 15 residues. Trimming removed 3 bases from V and 0 bases from J, with 9 bases in between. The CDR3 sequence: CASSSTGSNTGELFF. CDR3 DNA sequence: TGCGCCAGCAGCTCGACAGGTTCGAACACCGGGGAGCTGTTTTTT.

CDR3 sequence: CASSPRQGDGYTF. The DNA of the CDR3 is TGTGCCAGCAGCCCAAGACAGGGCGATGGCTACACCTTC. This chain connects TRBV6-6 to TRBJ1-2; 7 bases line up with TRBD1. From germline, CDR1 is MNHNY and CDR2 SVGAGI (reference sequence). Trimming removed 6 bases from V and 6 bases from J; junction bases left unmatched: 7. The CDR3 extends over 13 amino acids.

A few counts support this clone. V gene TRBV15 combines with J gene TRBJ2-2, with D possibly matching TRBD2 (6 bases). V lost 6 bases and J 1 base, leaving 9 bases between the germline ends. Germline CDR1 is LNHNV and CDR2 is YYDKDF (reference sequence). The CDR3 is 14 residues long. The CDR3 DNA sequence: TGTGCCACCAGACGGGGGAGGAACACCGGGGAGCTGTTTTTT. Translation: CATRRGRNTGELFF.

The chain uses TRBV12-3 or TRBV12-4 and TRBJ1-1; D gene uncertain. The CDR3 runs to 13 residues. Deletions cut 6 bases from V and 0 bases from J, with 8 bases between. The CDR3 nucleotides read TGTGCCAGCAGACCGACATTGAACACTGAAGCTTTCTTT. It translates to CASRPTLNTEAFF.

This clone was counted a single time. This chain joins TRBV28 and TRBJ2-3, with D unclear. Germline-derived CDR1 and CDR2 are MDHEN and SYDVKM. CDR3 length: 13 residues. Trimming cost V 6 bases and J 3 bases, with 10 bases left between them. CDR3: CASSTGWTDTQYF. The CDR3 DNA sequence: TGTGCCAGCAGCACCGGTTGGACAGATACGCAGTATTTT.

The chain is built from TRBV15 and TRBJ2-7; maybe TRBD2 (6 bases). Per the germline V gene, CDR1 is LNHNV and CDR2 is YYDKDF (reference sequence). The CDR3 totals 13 residues. V was shortened by 6 bases and J by 1 base, with 10 bases between the two germline ends. CDR3 residues: CATRSGRSYEQYF. In DNA form, the CDR3 reads TGTGCCACCAGGAGCGGGCGGTCCTACGAGCAGTACTTC.

J is TRBJ2-2 and V is TRBV7-9; 12 bases match TRBD2. Trimming took 5 bases from V and 5 from J; bases not matched to a gene: 12. The CDR3 is 18 amino acids. Germline values: CDR1 SEHNR, CDR2 FQNEAQ (reference sequence). CDR3 loop: CASSPRPLAGGRTGELFF. CDR3 bases: TGTGCCAGCAGCCCCAGACCCCTAGCGGGAGGGCGGACCGGGGAGCTGTTTTTT.

In this sample, this clone turned up a few times. The chain combines TRBV19 with TRBJ1-2, with D hard to call. V dropped 3 bases and J dropped 2 bases, with 19 bases sitting between them. There are 17 residues in the CDR3. The germline CDR1 and CDR2 sequences are LNHDA and SQIVND (reference sequence). CDR3 in amino acids: CASSILAGKELNYGYTF. CDR3 coding DNA: TGTGCCAGTAGTATCCTGGCGGGGAAGGAGCTCAACTATGGCTACACCTTC.

The J gene is TRBJ1-1, the V gene TRBV24-1; D perhaps matches TRBD1 (5 bases). The V gene lost 10 bases and the J gene lost 1 base, with 12 bases spanning the gap. The CDR3 totals 13 residues. CDR1 and CDR2 from the germline V gene are KGHDR and SFDVKD. The CDR3, as DNA: TGTGCCACGCACCGGACAAGGAACACTGAAGCTTTCTTT. Residues: CATHRTRNTEAFF.

The gene calls are TRBV3-1 (or the pseudogene TRBV3-2) and TRBJ2-3; no firm D call. CDR1 is LGHDT and CDR2 is YNNKEL in the germline V gene (reference sequence). V was clipped by 4 bases and J by 0 bases, with 11 bases between them. This CDR3 has 15 amino acids. The CDR3 loop is CASSPWATSTDTQYF. Written as DNA, the CDR3 is TGTGCCAGCAGCCCATGGGCAACTAGCACAGATACGCAGTATTTT.